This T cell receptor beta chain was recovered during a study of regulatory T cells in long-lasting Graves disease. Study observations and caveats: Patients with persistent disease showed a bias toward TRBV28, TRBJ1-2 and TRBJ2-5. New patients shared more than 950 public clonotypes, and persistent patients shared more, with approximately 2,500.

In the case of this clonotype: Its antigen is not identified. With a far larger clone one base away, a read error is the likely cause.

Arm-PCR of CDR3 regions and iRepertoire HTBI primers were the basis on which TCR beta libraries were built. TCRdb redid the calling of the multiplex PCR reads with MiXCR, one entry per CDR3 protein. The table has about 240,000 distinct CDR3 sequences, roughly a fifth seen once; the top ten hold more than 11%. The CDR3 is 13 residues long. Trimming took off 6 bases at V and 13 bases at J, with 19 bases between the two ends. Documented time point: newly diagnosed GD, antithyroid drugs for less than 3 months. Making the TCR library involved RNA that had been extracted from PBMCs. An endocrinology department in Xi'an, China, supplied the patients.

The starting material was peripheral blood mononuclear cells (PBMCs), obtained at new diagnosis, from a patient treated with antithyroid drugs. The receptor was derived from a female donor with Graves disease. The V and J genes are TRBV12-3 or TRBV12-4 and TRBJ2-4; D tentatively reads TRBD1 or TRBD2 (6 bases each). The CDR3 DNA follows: TGTGCCAGCAGATTGGGACTGGAGGGGGAGCAGTACTTC. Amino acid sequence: CASRLGLEGEQYF.